The present T cell receptor (beta chain) was sequenced within a study of blood T cell repertoires in COVID-19. The wider study: Nucleic acid was either cDNA or gDNA, and it came from T cells, B-cell-depleted T cells, or PBMCs.

The CDR3 spans 15 residues. V gave up 2 bases and J gave up 8 bases, with 16 bases separating them. Per germline, CDR1 SGDLS and CDR2 YYNGEE. Method: immunoSEQ multiplex PCR; TCRdb's copy keeps in-frame clones and lacks some. This table has fewer than 350,000 clones, 88% appearing once. Sample: peripheral blood. The receptor's source is a man aged 18 to 29 with active or convalescent COVID-19. V and J are TRBV9 and TRBJ2-2; TRBD1 is a possible D gene (5 bases). The CDR3 sequence is CASSVDTRVFGELFF. CDR3 bases: TGTGCCAGCAGCGTGGACACCAGGGTCTTTGGGGAGCTGTTTTTT.